The 8 T cell receptor beta chains below were found in one sample sequenced in a study of blood T cells in healthy people across ages. The second PCR ran about 6 to 12 cycles with a sample-barcoded 5' primer and J-beta primers. TCRdb processed the 5' RACE reads anew with MiXCR; each CDR3 protein has one entry. Of roughly 800,000 distinct CDR3 sequences in the sample, about 37% were seen once. The sequenced material came from blood. The source is a young man in good health.

This clonotype was counted many times. The chain is built from TRBV7-2 and TRBJ2-7; 7 bases match TRBD2. Trimming cost V 5 bases and J 4 bases; bases outside gene matches: 11. CDR3 length: 15 residues. The germline CDR1 and CDR2 sequences are SGHTA and FQGNSA. The DNA for the CDR3 is TGTGCCAGCAGCGCAGACCTAGCGGTTACTTACGAGCAGTACTTC. This translates into CASSADLAVTYEQYF.

The CDR3 region has the DNA TGTGCCAGCGCAGTTACATTCGGACGAGATGAAGCTTTCTTT. Translated: CASAVTFGRDEAFF. The rearrangement joins TRBV12-3 or TRBV12-4 to TRBJ1-1, with D hard to call. This CDR3 has 14 amino acids. Trimming pared 8 bases from V and 7 bases from J, leaving 20 bases between.

This clonotype has more than one count but fewer than ten. The chain combines TRBV6-2 or TRBV6-3 with TRBJ2-5; possibly TRBD2 for D (6 bases). In germline, CDR1 is MNHEY, CDR2 SVGEGT. The V end lost 0 bases, the J end lost 11 bases, and 25 bases lay between the germline ends. This CDR3 contains 17 residues. CDR3 nucleotides: TGTGCCAGCAGTTACTCAAGGGGACTTGCCGACTACAATGAGCAGTACTTC. Translated: CASSYSRGLADYNEQYF.

The chain uses TRBV6-2 or TRBV6-3 and TRBJ2-1, with 9 bases identical to TRBD1. The CDR3 is 17 amino acids. From germline, CDR1 is MNHEY and CDR2 SVGEGT. V trimming: 10 bases; J trimming: 0 bases; junction bases outside the gene matches: 13. CDR3 protein: CATWGQGAHISYNEQFF. CDR3 nucleotide sequence: TGTGCCACTTGGGGACAGGGTGCCCACATCTCCTACAATGAGCAGTTCTTC.

This clonotype occurred a few times. The chain carries TRBV30 and TRBJ2-3; 10 bases fit TRBD1. The CDR3 is 13 amino acids. CDR1 is GTSNPN and CDR2 is SVGIG in the germline V gene (reference sequence). Losses at the gene ends were 4 bases for V and 4 bases for J; bases not matched to a gene: 2. DNA for the CDR3: TGTGCCTGGACGACAGGGGGCGCAGATACGCAGTATTTT. Translation gives CAWTTGGADTQYF.

This clonotype turned up a few times. V usage is TRBV9 and J usage is TRBJ2-1, with TRBD1 matching over 10 bases. The trim removed 3 bases at V and 8 bases at J, leaving 5 bases unmatched. Per the germline V gene, CDR1 is SGDLS and CDR2 is YYNGEE. The CDR3 length is 14 residues. As DNA, the CDR3 is TGTGCCAGCAGCGCACGACAGGGGGCGGATGAGCAGTTCTTC. Translation gives CASSARQGADEQFF. Full variable domain (remainder filled in from reference TRBV9 and TRBJ2-1): DSGVTQTPKHLITATGQRVTLRCSPRSGDLSVYWYQQSLDQGLQFLIQYYNGEERAKGNILERFSAQQFPDLHSELNLSSLELGDSALYFCASSARQGADEQFFGPGTRLTVL.

As concerns this clonotype: This may come from a read error, since a much larger clone is one base off. The chain couples TRBV7-2 to TRBJ2-5; D is unresolved. Germline loops: CDR1 SGHTA, CDR2 FQGNSA. CDR3 length: 12 amino acids. The V end lost 7 bases, the J end lost 0 bases, and 6 bases lay between the germline ends. CDR3 residues: CASNFNQETQYF. The CDR3, as DNA: TGTGCCAGCAACTTCAACCAAGAGACCCAGTACTTC. Supplemented by reference TRBV7-2 and TRBJ2-5, the full variable domain reads GAGVSQSPSNKVTEKGKDVELRCDPISGHTALYWYRQSLGQGLEFLIYFQGNSAPDKSGLPSDRFSAERTGGSVSTLTIQRTQQEDSAVYLCASNFNQETQYFGPGTRLLVL.

This sequence joins TRBV10-3 and TRBJ1-4, with 7 bases aligning to TRBD1. Trimming at V came to 8 bases and at J to 8 bases, leaving 11 bases not matched to a gene. Germline V gene lookup returns CDR1 ENHRY and CDR2 SYGVKD. This CDR3 region has 14 residues. In nucleotides, the CDR3 is TGTGCCATCTCCCAGGGGGGGGATGGGGAAAAACTGTTTTTT. This sequence encodes CAISQGGDGEKLFF.